Below, 21 T cell receptor beta chains from the same sample are listed, as sequenced in a study of T cell responses to AZD1222 COVID-19 vaccine. Assay: immunoSEQ multiplex PCR; the TCRdb copy retains only in-frame clones and omits some. The table has 59,000 or so clones, around 80% seen once. Specimen: peripheral blood, collected on day 0 of AZD1222 vaccination. The receptors were gathered from an adult in good health.

By its share, this clone is medium-sized (0.01 to 0.1%). The rearrangement joins TRBV4-2 to TRBJ2-3; possible D gene TRBD2, 7 bases. This CDR3 comprises 16 residues. Germline V gives CDR1 LGHNA, CDR2 YNFKEQ. The V end lost 1 base, the J end lost 5 bases, and 16 bases lay between the germline ends. The CDR3, as DNA: TGTGCCAGCAGCCAAGGGGGCGGAGGGGGGGTAGATACGCAGTATTTT. It encodes CASSQGGGGGVDTQYF.

The chain uses TRBV6-6 and TRBJ2-3; 8 nucleotides line up with TRBD2. V gave up 4 bases and J gave up 1 base; unmatched junction bases: 1. Germline V CDR1 and CDR2: MNHNY, SVGAGI (reference sequence). This CDR3 is built from 14 residues. The CDR3 spells CASSLAGRTDTQYF. The CDR3 DNA reads as TGTGCCAGCAGTTTAGCGGGACGCACAGATACGCAGTATTTT.

V and J are TRBV20-1 and TRBJ1-2; D possibly corresponds to TRBD1 (6 bases). V was trimmed by 3 bases and J by 4 bases, leaving 15 bases between them. The germline V gene encodes CDR1 DFQATT and CDR2 SNEGSKA (reference sequence). The CDR3 is 14 amino acids. The CDR3 DNA is TGCAGTGCTAGTACCGCAGGGGTCGGCTATGGCTACACCTTC. This codes for CSASTAGVGYGYTF.

The chain employs TRBV4-3 and TRBJ1-6, with D possibly being TRBD1 (5 bases). Germline CDR1 reads LGHNA; CDR2 reads YSLEER. The CDR3 runs 14 residues. The ends were cut back, 2 bases at V and 6 bases at J, with 8 bases in the middle. CDR3 loop: CASSQRGGNSPLHF. The CDR3, as DNA: TGCGCCAGCAGCCAACGTGGGGGTAATTCACCCCTCCACTTT.

This chain joins TRBV7-8 and TRBJ2-5, with 14 positions matching TRBD2. The germline V gene encodes CDR1 SGHVS and CDR2 FQNEAQ. V dropped 5 bases and J dropped 1; count of bases not matched to a gene: 3. The CDR3 runs to 16 residues. In DNA form, the CDR3 reads TGTGCCAGCAGCCAGGGACTAGCGGGGGTCCAAGAGACCCAGTACTTC. It specifies CASSQGLAGVQETQYF.

The V and J genes are TRBV5-1 and TRBJ2-7; TRBD2 might be the D (6 bases). The CDR3 is 14 amino acids. The ends were cut back, 0 bases at V and 1 base at J, with 8 bases in the middle. Germline V gene sequence: CDR1 SGHRS, CDR2 YFSETQ. Written as DNA, the CDR3 is TGCGCCAGCAGCTTGGGGGACTTTTCCTACGAGCAGTACTTC. Protein sequence: CASSLGDFSYEQYF.

This clone was found a few times. V usage is TRBV12-3 or TRBV12-4 and J usage is TRBJ1-1; D gene unclear. V was cut by 6 bases and J by 4 bases, with 6 bases left in between. The CDR3 runs to 11 residues. CDR3 sequence: CASSHGTEAFF. CDR3 in DNA: TGTGCCAGCAGCCACGGCACTGAAGCTTTCTTT.

The chain is built from TRBV4-3 and TRBJ1-2; the D is unclear. V lost 1 base and J lost 8, with 17 bases in between. Germline CDR1 reads LGHNA; CDR2 reads YSLEER. CDR3 length equals 15 residues. The CDR3 loop reads CASSQVDTWSYGYTF. In nucleotides, the CDR3 is TGCGCCAGCAGCCAAGTCGACACCTGGTCGTACGGCTACACCTTC.

This sequence joins TRBV11-2 and TRBJ1-2; TRBD1 is a possible D gene (6 bases). CDR1 and CDR2 (germline): SGHAT, FQNNGV. Trimming cost V 0 bases and J 4 bases, with 12 bases left between them. The CDR3 covers 15 residues. As DNA, the CDR3 is TGTGCCAGCAGCTTAGAGGTGGGGGCGGTCTATGGCTACACCTTC. It codes for CASSLEVGAVYGYTF.

The chain couples TRBV5-1 to TRBJ2-6, with D maybe TRBD2 (5 bases). Trimming stripped 0 bases from V and 0 bases from J, with 13 bases between. This CDR3 comprises 18 residues. Germline V lookup: CDR1 SGHRS, CDR2 YFSETQ. For the CDR3, the DNA is TGCGCCAGCAGCTTGGTAGACGGGCGGGCCTCTGGGGCCAACGTCCTGACTTTC. Its protein product is CASSLVDGRASGANVLTF.

The J gene is TRBJ2-7, the V gene TRBV5-1; 7 bases agree with TRBD2. This CDR3 contains 15 residues. Germline V gives CDR1 SGHRS, CDR2 YFSETQ. The ends lost 4 bases at V and 1 base at J; junction bases unmatched: 8. CDR3 in DNA: TGCGCCAGCAGCCCCGTAGGAGCGGGGTCCTACGAGCAGTACTTC. Translation gives CASSPVGAGSYEQYF.

The V call is TRBV5-1, the J call TRBJ2-5; either TRBD1 or TRBD2 may fit D (6 bases each). Looked up from germline, CDR1 is SGHRS and CDR2 is YFSETQ. V shed 0 bases and J shed 5 bases, with 14 bases lying between them. This CDR3 has 15 amino acids. Here the CDR3 DNA reads TGCGCCAGCAGCTTGGTGGACAGAGGAGGGGAGACCCAGTACTTC. This sequence encodes CASSLVDRGGETQYF.

This clone was found once. The rearrangement links TRBV18 to TRBJ1-1, with D unresolved. The ends were cut back, 3 bases at V and 1 base at J, with 9 bases in the middle. The CDR3 totals 14 residues. Per germline, CDR1 KGHSH and CDR2 LQKENI. CDR3 protein: CASSPQSENTEAFF. DNA for the CDR3: TGTGCCAGCTCACCGCAGAGCGAGAACACTGAAGCTTTCTTT.

The V and J genes are TRBV30 and TRBJ1-2, with D perhaps matching TRBD1 (6 bases). V shed 4 bases and J shed 3 bases, with 12 bases lying between them. The CDR3 runs 13 residues. Germline V lookup: CDR1 GTSNPN, CDR2 SVGIG (reference sequence). This chain's CDR3 is CAWTQGLDYGYTF. The CDR3 coding sequence is TGTGCCTGGACGCAGGGGCTTGACTATGGCTACACCTTC. Full variable domain (outside the CDR3, taken from reference TRBV30 and TRBJ1-2): SQTIHQWPATLVQPVGSPLSLECTVEGTSNPNLYWYRQAAGRGLQLLFYSVGIGQISSEVPQNLSASRPQDRQFILSSKKLLLSDSGFYLCAWTQGLDYGYTFGSGTRLTVV.

The gene calls are TRBV6-5 and TRBJ1-4; tentatively, D is TRBD1 (6 bases). The CDR3 is 14 amino acids. Trimming stripped 7 bases from V and 7 bases from J, with 16 bases between. Germline CDR1 reads MNHEY; CDR2 reads SVGAGI. In nucleotides, the CDR3 is TGTGCCAGCAAGGACAGTGGGTGGGTTGAAAAACTGTTTTTT. It yields the protein CASKDSGWVEKLFF.

The rearrangement links TRBV7-9 to TRBJ2-3; TRBD2 aligns across 8 bases. V was clipped by 7 bases and J by 5 bases; unmatched bases: 23. This CDR3 has 19 amino acids. In germline, CDR1 is SEHNR, CDR2 FQNEAQ (reference sequence). The CDR3, as DNA: TGTGCCAGCACCCAACCACGGGAGGGCCAGTGGAAAGTACGAGATACGCAGTATTTT. This gives the protein CASTQPREGQWKVRDTQYF.

The rearrangement joins TRBV7-2 to TRBJ2-1, with a possible D match to TRBD1 (5 bases). Trimming took off 5 bases at V and 2 bases at J, with 13 bases between the two ends. This CDR3 has 15 amino acids. CDR1 is SGHTA, CDR2 FQGNSA, per germline. The CDR3 loop reads CASSTKGVAYNEQFF. The CDR3 DNA reads as TGTGCCAGCAGCACTAAAGGGGTCGCCTACAATGAGCAGTTCTTC.

The chain uses TRBV5-1 and TRBJ1-1; D is perhaps TRBD1 (5 bases). This CDR3 has 14 residues. The germline V and J ends were trimmed by 3 bases and 6 bases, with 15 bases remaining between them. Germline V gene lookup returns CDR1 SGHRS and CDR2 YFSETQ. The DNA for the CDR3 is TGCGCCAGCAGCTCAAAGCAGGGTCTCCCTGAAGCTTTCTTT. This codes for CASSSKQGLPEAFF.

V gene TRBV6-2 or TRBV6-3 combines with J gene TRBJ1-2, with D maybe TRBD1 (6 bases). This CDR3 is built from 15 residues. Germline values: CDR1 MNHEY, CDR2 SVGEGT. V lost 5 bases and J lost 3, with 16 bases in between. Here the CDR3 reads CASSTGTLGDYGYTF. CDR3 DNA: TGTGCCAGCAGTACAGGGACCCTGGGGGACTATGGCTACACCTTC.

The chain couples TRBV5-1 to TRBJ1-2, with a weak D call TRBD1 (6 bases). CDR1 and CDR2 from the germline V gene are SGHRS and YFSETQ. CDR3 length: 13 amino acids. Trimming removed 4 bases from V and 3 bases from J, with 10 bases in between. CDR3 in DNA: TGCGCCAGCAGCACGGACAGCTACTATGGCTACACCTTC. It encodes CASSTDSYYGYTF.

This chain connects TRBV6-5 to TRBJ2-2, with D perhaps assigned TRBD1 or TRBD2 (6 bases each). V shed 6 bases and J shed 4 bases, with 15 bases lying between them. The CDR3 contains 15 residues. Germline-derived CDR1 and CDR2 are MNHEY and SVGAGI. CDR3 nucleotide sequence: TGTGCCAGCAGCCCGAGGGGGGTTGGCACCGGGGAGCTGTTTTTT. Encoded protein: CASSPRGVGTGELFF.